This TCR beta chain was identified during a study of regulatory T cells in long-lasting Graves disease. Germline trimming cut 1 base from V and 2 bases from J; bases unmatched to any gene: 4. Germline CDR1 and CDR2: SGHTS and YDEGEE. The CDR3 is 16 residues long. The time point was: persistent/refractory GD, antithyroid drugs over 5 years with positive TRAb. RNA from PBMCs was the source of the TCR library. This clonotype appeared a few times. Arm-PCR of CDR3 regions with iRepertoire HTBI primers generated TCR beta libraries. MiXCR was run by TCRdb on the multiplex PCR reads, yielding one entry per CDR3 protein. This sample yields under 450,000 distinct CDR3 sequences, of which 23% are seen a single time; roughly 30% belongs to the top ten.

The source material was peripheral blood mononuclear cells (PBMCs), sampled when the disease was refractory, from a patient treated with antithyroid drugs. This sequence originates from a female donor with Graves disease. The chain has TRBV5-8 and TRBJ1-5, with 9 nucleotides matching TRBD1. The CDR3 here is CASSLLGQGRNQPQHF. Written as DNA, the CDR3 is TGTGCCAGCAGCTTGCTAGGACAGGGGCGCAATCAGCCCCAGCATTTT.